These 22 T cell receptor beta chains were sequenced from one sample in a study of memory CD4+ T cells and cytomegalovirus serostatus. Single viable CD3+CD4+CD8-CD45RO+ cells were sorted as the memory CD4+ T cells. The repertoire was sequenced with immunoSEQ multiplex PCR; TCRdb's copy has only in-frame clones and lacks some. The table lists about 56,000 clones, 60% to 75% of them singletons. Sequenced input: memory CD4+ T cells from blood. The receptors were sampled from an adult in good health and CMV-seropositive.

V is TRBV11-3 and J is TRBJ2-2, with D perhaps matching TRBD1 or TRBD2 (5 bases each). Germline loops: CDR1 SGHNT, CDR2 YENEEA. This CDR3 is built from 16 residues. The V end was cut by 5 bases, the J end by 5 bases, with 18 bases between. CDR3 sequence (DNA): TGTGCCAGCAGCCCCATCCGGGGCACGAGGACCGGGGAGCTGTTTTTT. This sequence encodes CASSPIRGTRTGELFF.

This chain connects TRBV7-2 to TRBJ2-3; weak D call: TRBD2 (6 bases). V lost 0 bases and J 11 bases, leaving 12 bases between the germline ends. CDR1 and CDR2 from the germline V gene are SGHTA and FQGNSA. The CDR3 spans 13 residues. The CDR3 DNA sequence: TGTGCCAGCAGCTTAGCGGAGGGAGGACAGCAGTATTTT. It codes for CASSLAEGGQQYF.

CDR3 loop: CASSLWREGVGGTQYF. DNA of the CDR3: TGTGCCAGCAGTTTATGGCGGGAGGGTGTCGGAGGTACGCAGTATTTT. The V gene is TRBV27, the J gene TRBJ2-3, with 9 nucleotides matching TRBD2. Germline lookup yields CDR1 MNHEY and CDR2 SMNVEV (reference sequence). Losses at the gene ends were 1 base for V and 8 bases for J; bases not matched to a gene: 10. This CDR3 contains 16 residues.

This chain uses TRBV10-2 with TRBJ1-1; no firm D call. The CDR3 loop spans 14 amino acids. Germline CDR1 reads WSHSY; CDR2 reads SAAADI. Trimming took 6 bases from V and 1 from J, leaving 12 bases between them. The CDR3 region has the DNA TGCGCCAGCAGGGCGGGTGAGGGGAACACTGAAGCTTTCTTT. It specifies CASRAGEGNTEAFF.

The chain employs TRBV28 and TRBJ2-1; the match to TRBD2 covers 16 bases. The CDR3 sequence is 15 residues long. CDR1 MDHEN and CDR2 SYDVKM come from the germline V gene. V shed 2 bases, J shed 9 bases, and the junction held 1 base outside the gene matches. The CDR3 DNA sequence: TGTGCCAGCAGTTTAGGGACTAGCGGGAGGGTTGAGCAGTTCTTC. This sequence encodes CASSLGTSGRVEQFF.

This clone was seen a few times. The chain combines TRBV11-3 with TRBJ2-2, with D hard to call. The CDR3 has 13 residues. V lost 0 bases, J lost 4 bases, and 3 bases lay in between. Germline V gene data show CDR1 as SGHNT and CDR2 as YENEEA. The CDR3 spells CASSLDGTGELFF. CDR3 coding DNA: TGTGCCAGCAGCTTAGACGGCACCGGGGAGCTGTTTTTT.

The chain recombines TRBV5-1 with TRBJ1-5; a possible D gene is TRBD1 (6 bases). The CDR3 covers 13 residues. Trimming stripped 2 bases from V and 5 bases from J, with 8 bases between. CDR1 SGHRS and CDR2 YFSETQ come from the germline V gene. The DNA for the CDR3 is TGCGCCAGCAGCTTTGAGGGGGATCAGCCCCAGCATTTT. It is translated as CASSFEGDQPQHF.

This clone was seen more than once but under ten times. The gene calls are TRBV5-4 and TRBJ2-1, with D tentatively TRBD2 (6 bases). Trimming removed 0 bases at V and 6 bases at J, with 16 bases between. From germline, CDR1 is SGHNT and CDR2 YYREEE (reference sequence). The CDR3 runs 16 residues. CDR3 in amino acids: CASSLGLGGAINEQFF. In DNA form, the CDR3 reads TGTGCCAGCAGCTTGGGACTGGGAGGAGCGATCAATGAGCAGTTCTTC.

This sequence joins TRBV29-1 and TRBJ1-3; a possible D gene is TRBD1 (5 bases). Germline loops: CDR1 SQVTM, CDR2 ANQGSEA. This CDR3 has 16 amino acids. V lost 6 bases and J 2 bases, leaving 20 bases between the germline ends. The CDR3 coding sequence is TGCAGCGTCGGTATCGGAAAGGGGAGGCCTGGAAACACCATATATTTT. Its translation is CSVGIGKGRPGNTIYF.

The V gene is TRBV7-9, the J gene TRBJ2-7; D is ambiguous. This CDR3 spans 14 amino acids. The germline V and J ends were trimmed by 1 base and 5 bases, with 12 bases remaining between them. The germline V gene encodes CDR1 SEHNR and CDR2 FQNEAQ (reference sequence). CDR3 region: CASSLGFLVHEQYF. The DNA of the CDR3 is TGTGCCAGCAGCTTAGGGTTTTTGGTCCACGAGCAGTACTTC.

The V gene is TRBV5-1, the J gene TRBJ2-4, with D possibly being TRBD2 (5 bases). V dropped 0 bases and J dropped 8 bases, with 12 bases sitting between them. The CDR3 length is 14 residues. Germline CDR1 reads SGHRS; CDR2 reads YFSETQ. The CDR3 region has the DNA TGCGCCAGCAGCTTGGCCGGCCAGGAGGACATTCAGTACTTC. It translates to CASSLAGQEDIQYF.

V gene TRBV20-1 combines with J gene TRBJ2-1; D ambiguous. V gave up 3 bases and J gave up 9 bases, with 9 bases separating them. Per germline, CDR1 DFQATT and CDR2 SNEGSKA (reference sequence). This CDR3 contains 11 residues. The CDR3 reads CSASSGSEQFF. The CDR3 coding sequence is TGCAGTGCTAGTTCGGGTAGTGAGCAGTTCTTC.

This clone is categorized as medium-sized. The CDR3 loop is CASSFFSDANYGYTF. Here the CDR3 DNA reads TGTGCCAGCAGCTTTTTCTCAGATGCTAACTATGGCTACACCTTC. The gene calls are TRBV7-2 and TRBJ1-2; D is unresolved. The V gene's germline CDR1 is SGHTA and CDR2 FQGNSA. Trimming removed 3 bases at V and 0 bases at J, with 11 bases between. There are 15 residues in the CDR3.

A few counts support this clone. This CDR3 is CASRLRPKYRFIPTDTQYF. CDR3 nucleotides: TGTGCAAGTCGCCTCCGCCCAAAATATCGTTTTATTCCCACAGATACGCAGTATTTT. V usage is TRBV12-2 and J usage is TRBJ2-3. TRBV12-2 represents a pseudogene. The CDR3 sequence is 19 residues long.

The V gene is TRBV2, the J gene TRBJ2-3; tentatively, D is TRBD1 (6 bases). Trimming removed 6 bases from V and 0 bases from J, with 16 bases in between. The CDR3 totals 16 residues. Germline CDR1 and CDR2: SNHLY and FYNNEI. CDR3 protein: CASSEGHRFSTDTQYF. The DNA of the CDR3 is TGTGCCAGCAGCGAGGGACACCGTTTTAGCACAGATACGCAGTATTTT.

The chain joins TRBV7-7 to TRBJ2-1; D not certain. CDR1 is SSHAT and CDR2 is FNYEAQ in the germline V gene (reference sequence). The CDR3 totals 13 residues. Trimming cost V 1 base and J 8 bases, with 9 bases left between them. The DNA of the CDR3 is TGTGCCAGCAGCTTAGGATTGGTCGATGAGCAGTTCTTC. Amino acids: CASSLGLVDEQFF.

The chain is built from TRBV7-7 and TRBJ2-1, with TRBD1 identical over 7 bases. With 5 bases clipped from V and 3 bases from J, the junction kept 7 bases outside the gene matches. The CDR3 contains 15 residues. The germline V gene encodes CDR1 SSHAT and CDR2 FNYEAQ (reference sequence). CDR3 nucleotides: TGTGCCAGCAGCCCTGCTGGGACAGACTACAATGAGCAGTTCTTC. This encodes CASSPAGTDYNEQFF.

The V and J genes are TRBV29-1 and TRBJ1-3; maybe TRBD1 (5 bases). Trimming removed 4 bases from V and 4 bases from J, with 11 bases in between. This CDR3 is 13 amino acids long. Germline V gene sequence: CDR1 SQVTM, CDR2 ANQGSEA. CDR3 region: CSVATVSGNTIYF. The CDR3 DNA is TGCAGCGTTGCGACAGTCTCCGGAAACACCATATATTTT. The full variable domain, its missing parts supplied by reference TRBV29-1 and TRBJ1-3, is SAVISQKPSRDICQRGTSLTIQCQVDSQVTMMFWYRQQPGQSLTLIATANQGSEATYESGFVIDKFPISRPNLTFSTLTVSNMSPEDSSIYLCSVATVSGNTIYFGEGSWLTVV.

J is TRBJ1-5 and V is TRBV6-1, with D possibly TRBD1 on 6 matching bases. V lost 4 bases to trimming and J lost 6 bases, with 13 bases between them. Germline V lookup: CDR1 MNHNS, CDR2 SASEGT. The CDR3 has 14 amino acids. CDR3 amino acids: CASSVLQGSQPQHF. CDR3 coding DNA: TGTGCCAGCAGTGTTTTACAGGGAAGTCAGCCCCAGCATTTT.

This clone occurred a few times. The V call is TRBV27, the J call TRBJ1-2; TRBD1 matches 12 bases. The CDR3 is 16 amino acids. The ends lost 6 bases at V and 4 bases at J; junction bases unmatched: 9. Germline loops: CDR1 MNHEY, CDR2 SMNVEV (reference sequence). Here the CDR3 DNA reads TGTGCCAGCAGCCCCGGGACAGGGGGCTCTAGCTATGGCTACACCTTC. It specifies CASSPGTGGSSYGYTF.

This chain connects TRBV18 to TRBJ1-1; D may be TRBD1 (5 bases). Trimming cost V 2 bases and J 2 bases, with 9 bases left between them. The CDR3 has 14 amino acids. Germline CDR1 is KGHSH and CDR2 is LQKENI. CDR3 sequence (DNA): TGTGCCAGCTCACCAGCGGGGCTCAACACTGAAGCTTTCTTT. Its translation: CASSPAGLNTEAFF.

The gene calls are TRBV5-5 and TRBJ2-7; 13 positions match TRBD2. This CDR3 contains 17 residues. Per germline, CDR1 SGHKS and CDR2 YYEKEE (reference sequence). V gave up 5 bases and J gave up 0 bases; unmatched junction bases: 8. Here the CDR3 DNA reads TGTGCCAGCAGTCAGGGACTAGCGGGACCTATCTCCTACGAGCAGTACTTC. Its translation is CASSQGLAGPISYEQYF. Supplemented by reference TRBV5-5 and TRBJ2-7, the full variable domain reads DAGVTQSPTHLIKTRGQQVTLRCSPISGHKSVSWYQQVLGQGPQFIFQYYEKEERGRGNFPDRFSARQFPNYSSELNVNALLLGDSALYLCASSQGLAGPISYEQYFGPGTRLTVT.